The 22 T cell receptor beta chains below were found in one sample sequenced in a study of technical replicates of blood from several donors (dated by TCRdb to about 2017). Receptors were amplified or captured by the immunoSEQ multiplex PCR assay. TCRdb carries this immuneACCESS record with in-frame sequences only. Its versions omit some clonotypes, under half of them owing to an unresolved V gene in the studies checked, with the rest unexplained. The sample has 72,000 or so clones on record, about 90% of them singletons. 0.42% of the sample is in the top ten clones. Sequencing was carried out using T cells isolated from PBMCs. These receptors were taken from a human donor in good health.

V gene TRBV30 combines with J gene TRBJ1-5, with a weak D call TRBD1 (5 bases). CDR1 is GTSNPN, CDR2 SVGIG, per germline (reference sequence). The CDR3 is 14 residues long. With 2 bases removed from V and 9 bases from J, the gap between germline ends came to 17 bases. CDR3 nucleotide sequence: TGTGCCTGGAGTCCCATCTCAGGGAACCGGCCCCAGCATTTT. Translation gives CAWSPISGNRPQHF.

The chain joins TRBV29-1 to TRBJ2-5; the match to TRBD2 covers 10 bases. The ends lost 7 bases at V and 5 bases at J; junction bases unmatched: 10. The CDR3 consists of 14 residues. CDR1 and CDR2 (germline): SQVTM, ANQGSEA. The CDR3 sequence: CSAGGLARGETQYF. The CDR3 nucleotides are TGCAGCGCCGGGGGACTAGCGAGGGGGGAGACCCAGTACTTC.

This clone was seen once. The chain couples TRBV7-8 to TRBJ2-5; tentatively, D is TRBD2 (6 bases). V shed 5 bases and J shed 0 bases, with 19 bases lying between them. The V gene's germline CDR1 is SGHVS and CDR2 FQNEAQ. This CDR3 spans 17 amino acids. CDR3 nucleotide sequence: TGTGCCAGCAGCCCTTCGGGTAGCGGAAGGTACCAAGAGACCCAGTACTTC. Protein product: CASSPSGSGRYQETQYF.

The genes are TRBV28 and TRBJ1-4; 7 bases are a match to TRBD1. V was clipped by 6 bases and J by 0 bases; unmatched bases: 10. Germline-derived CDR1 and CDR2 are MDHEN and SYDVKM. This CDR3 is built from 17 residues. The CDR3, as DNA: TGTGCCAGCAGCTATGCACGACAGGGTGCAACTAATGAAAAACTGTTTTTT. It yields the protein CASSYARQGATNEKLFF.

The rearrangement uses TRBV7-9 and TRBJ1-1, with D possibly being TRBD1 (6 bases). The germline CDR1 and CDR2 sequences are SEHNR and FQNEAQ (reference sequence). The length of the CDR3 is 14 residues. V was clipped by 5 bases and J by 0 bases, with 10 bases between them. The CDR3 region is CASSRQELNTEAFF. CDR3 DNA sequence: TGTGCCAGCAGCCGACAGGAGTTGAACACTGAAGCTTTCTTT.

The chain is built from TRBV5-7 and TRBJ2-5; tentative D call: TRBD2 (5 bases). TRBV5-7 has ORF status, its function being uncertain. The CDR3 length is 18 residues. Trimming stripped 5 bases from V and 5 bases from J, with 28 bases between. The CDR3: CASRRKVERRARSETQYF. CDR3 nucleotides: TGTGCCAGCAGGCGGAAAGTTGAAAGGCGGGCTCGGTCGGAGACCCAGTACTTC.

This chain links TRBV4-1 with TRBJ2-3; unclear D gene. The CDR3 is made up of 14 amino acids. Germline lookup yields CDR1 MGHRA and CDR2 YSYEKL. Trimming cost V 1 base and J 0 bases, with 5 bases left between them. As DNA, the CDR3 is TGCGCCAGCAGCCAAGCCTACAGCACAGATACGCAGTATTTT. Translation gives CASSQAYSTDTQYF.

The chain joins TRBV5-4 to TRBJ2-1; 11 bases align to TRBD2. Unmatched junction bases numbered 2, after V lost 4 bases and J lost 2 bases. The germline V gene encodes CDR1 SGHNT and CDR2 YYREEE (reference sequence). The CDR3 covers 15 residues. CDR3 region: CASSLGLAAYNEQFF. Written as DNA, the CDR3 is TGTGCCAGCAGCCTGGGACTAGCGGCCTACAATGAGCAGTTCTTC.

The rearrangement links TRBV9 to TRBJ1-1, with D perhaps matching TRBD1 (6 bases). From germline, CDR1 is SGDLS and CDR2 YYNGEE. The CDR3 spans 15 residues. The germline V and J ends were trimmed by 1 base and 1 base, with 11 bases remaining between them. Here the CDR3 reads CASSVSSGANTEAFF. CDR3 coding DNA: TGTGCCAGCAGCGTATCATCAGGGGCGAACACTGAAGCTTTCTTT. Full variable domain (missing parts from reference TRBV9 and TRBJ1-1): DSGVTQTPKHLITATGQRVTLRCSPRSGDLSVYWYQQSLDQGLQFLIQYYNGEERAKGNILERFSAQQFPDLHSELNLSSLELGDSALYFCASSVSSGANTEAFFGQGTRLTVV.

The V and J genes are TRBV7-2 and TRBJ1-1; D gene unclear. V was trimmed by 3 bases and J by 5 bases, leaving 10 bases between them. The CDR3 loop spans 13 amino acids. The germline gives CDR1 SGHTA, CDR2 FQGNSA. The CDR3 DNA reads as TGTGCCAGCAGCTTGAGGGAATTTACTGAAGCTTTCTTT. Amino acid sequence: CASSLREFTEAFF.

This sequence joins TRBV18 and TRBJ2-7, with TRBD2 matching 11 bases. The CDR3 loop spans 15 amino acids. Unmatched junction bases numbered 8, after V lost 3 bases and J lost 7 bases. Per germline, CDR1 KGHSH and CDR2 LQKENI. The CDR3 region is CASSPSRTSGHEQYF. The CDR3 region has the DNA TGTGCCAGCTCACCCTCCAGGACTAGCGGGCATGAGCAGTACTTC.

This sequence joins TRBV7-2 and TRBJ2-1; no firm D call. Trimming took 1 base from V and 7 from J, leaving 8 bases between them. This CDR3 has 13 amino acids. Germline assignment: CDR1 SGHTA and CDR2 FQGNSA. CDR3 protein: CASSLVRLNEQFF. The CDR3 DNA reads TGTGCCAGCAGCTTAGTTCGGTTAAATGAGCAGTTCTTC.

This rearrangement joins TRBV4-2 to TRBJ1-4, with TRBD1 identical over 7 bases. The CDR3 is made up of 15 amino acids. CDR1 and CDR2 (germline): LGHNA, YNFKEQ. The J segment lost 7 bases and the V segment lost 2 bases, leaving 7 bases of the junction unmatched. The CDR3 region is CASSQSEGASEKLFF. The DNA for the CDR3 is TGTGCCAGCAGCCAATCTGAGGGGGCAAGTGAAAAACTGTTTTTT.

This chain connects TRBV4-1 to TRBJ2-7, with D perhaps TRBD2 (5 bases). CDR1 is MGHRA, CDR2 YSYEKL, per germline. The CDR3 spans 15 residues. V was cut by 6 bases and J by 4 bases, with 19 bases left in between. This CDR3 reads CASSRGLVSQYEQYF. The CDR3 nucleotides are TGCGCCAGCAGTCGAGGACTTGTCTCCCAGTACGAGCAGTACTTC.

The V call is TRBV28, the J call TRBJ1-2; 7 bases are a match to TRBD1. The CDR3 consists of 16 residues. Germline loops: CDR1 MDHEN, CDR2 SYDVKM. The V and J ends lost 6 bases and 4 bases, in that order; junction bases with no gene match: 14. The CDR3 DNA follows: TGTGCCAGCAGGCAATCCCTTGGACAGGAGGGCTATGGCTACACCTTC. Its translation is CASRQSLGQEGYGYTF.

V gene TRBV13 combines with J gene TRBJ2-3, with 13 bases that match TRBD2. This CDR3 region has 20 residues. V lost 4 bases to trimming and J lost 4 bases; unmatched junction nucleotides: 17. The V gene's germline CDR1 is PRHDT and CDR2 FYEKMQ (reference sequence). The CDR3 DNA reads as TGTGCCAGCAGCTCCACCCATGGGACTAGCGGGGATACTAGCGCAGATACGCAGTATTTT. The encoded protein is CASSSTHGTSGDTSADTQYF.

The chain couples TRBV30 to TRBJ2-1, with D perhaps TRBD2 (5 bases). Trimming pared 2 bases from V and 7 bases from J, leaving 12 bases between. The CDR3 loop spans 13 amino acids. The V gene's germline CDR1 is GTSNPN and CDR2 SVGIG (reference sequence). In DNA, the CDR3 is TGTGCCTGGAGTCCCGGGGTCCCTAATGAGCAGTTCTTC. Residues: CAWSPGVPNEQFF.

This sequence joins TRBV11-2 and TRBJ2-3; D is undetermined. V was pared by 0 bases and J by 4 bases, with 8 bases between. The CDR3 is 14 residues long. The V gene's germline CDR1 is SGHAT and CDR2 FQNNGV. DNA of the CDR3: TGTGCCAGCAGCTTAGATCCAGGTTCAGATACGCAGTATTTT. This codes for CASSLDPGSDTQYF.

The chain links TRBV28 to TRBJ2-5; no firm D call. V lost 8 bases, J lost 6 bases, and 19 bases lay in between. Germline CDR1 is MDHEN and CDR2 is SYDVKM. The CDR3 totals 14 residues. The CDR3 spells CASLASIFPKTQYF. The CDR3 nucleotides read TGTGCCAGCCTCGCTAGTATCTTCCCCAAGACCCAGTACTTC. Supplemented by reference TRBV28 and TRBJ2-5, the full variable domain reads DVKVTQSSRYLVKRTGEKVFLECVQDMDHENMFWYRQDPGLGLRLIYFSYDVKMKEKGDIPEGYSVSREKKERFSLILESASTNQTSMYLCASLASIFPKTQYFGPGTRLLVL.

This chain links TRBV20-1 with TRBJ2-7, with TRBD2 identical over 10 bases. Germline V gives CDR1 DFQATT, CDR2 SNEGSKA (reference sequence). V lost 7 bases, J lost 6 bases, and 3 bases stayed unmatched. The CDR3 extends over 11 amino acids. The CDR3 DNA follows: TGCAGTGGCGAGCGGGAGGGCGAGCAGTACTTC. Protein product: CSGEREGEQYF.

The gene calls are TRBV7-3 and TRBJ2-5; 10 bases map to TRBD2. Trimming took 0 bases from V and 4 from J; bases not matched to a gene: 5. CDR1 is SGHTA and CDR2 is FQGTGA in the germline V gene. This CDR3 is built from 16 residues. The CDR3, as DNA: TGTGCCAGCAGCTTAACAGCGGGAGGGGATGGAGAGACCCAGTACTTC. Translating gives CASSLTAGGDGETQYF.

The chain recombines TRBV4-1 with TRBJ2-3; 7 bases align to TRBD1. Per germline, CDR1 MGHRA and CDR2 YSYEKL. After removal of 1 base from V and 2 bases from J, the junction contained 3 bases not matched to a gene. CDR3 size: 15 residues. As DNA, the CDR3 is TGCGCCAGCAGCCAAGCACAGGGGAACACAGATACGCAGTATTTT. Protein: CASSQAQGNTDTQYF.